Shown below are 24 T cell receptor beta chains from a single sample sequenced in a study of Graves' ophthalmopathy and Graves' hyperthyroidism. The sequenced template was RNA, covering the TCR beta CDR3 region. RT-PCR in the first round used HTBI primers; a second-round multiplex PCR followed. TCRdb reprocessed the multiplex PCR reads via MiXCR and lists one record per CDR3 protein. The sample includes roughly 350,000 distinct CDR3 sequences, about a sixth of them seen just once. Input material: peripheral blood. The receptor set was obtained from an adult woman with stable Graves' hyperthyroidism.

This clonotype was counted ten times or more. The chain couples TRBV10-3 to TRBJ2-7; 11 nucleotides match TRBD2. Germline V CDR1 and CDR2: ENHRY, SYGVKD. The CDR3 is 15 amino acids. Trimming removed 4 bases from V and 6 bases from J; junction bases left unmatched: 8. The CDR3 loop is CAISGTSGPLSEQYF. CDR3 sequence (DNA): TGTGCCATCAGTGGGACTAGCGGGCCACTTAGCGAGCAGTACTTC.

This clonotype was observed many times. V is TRBV15 and J is TRBJ1-1; 7 bases agree with TRBD1. V gave up 6 bases and J gave up 5 bases; unmatched junction bases: 15. The CDR3 has 16 amino acids. The germline V gene has CDR1 LNHNV and CDR2 YYDKDF (reference sequence). This CDR3 reads CATSPPRRGLETEAFF. DNA of the CDR3: TGTGCCACCAGTCCTCCTCGAAGGGGGCTGGAAACTGAAGCTTTCTTT.

This clonotype was seen many times. The rearrangement links TRBV12-5 to TRBJ1-1; 7 bases map to TRBD1. Germline lookup yields CDR1 LGHNT and CDR2 FRNRAP. The CDR3 runs 22 residues. V shed 1 base, J shed 1 base, and the junction held 24 bases outside the gene matches. The DNA for the CDR3 is TGTGCTAGTGGTTTGGCCGCCTCGACAGGGACGAGTCTAGCCTACACGAACACTGAAGCTTTCTTT. Translation: CASGLAASTGTSLAYTNTEAFF.

This clonotype appeared many times. The chain carries TRBV3-1 and TRBJ1-3; D is ambiguous. CDR1 is LGHDT, CDR2 YNNKEL, per germline (reference sequence). V lost 1 base and J 10 bases, leaving 20 bases between the germline ends. CDR3 length: 16 residues. In DNA form, the CDR3 reads TGTGCCAGCAGCCAAGGTCGGAGGTTGGACCATCCGACCATATATTTT. As protein: CASSQGRRLDHPTIYF.

This clonotype appeared many times. This rearrangement joins TRBV6-5 to TRBJ2-7; TRBD1 agrees at 8 bases. The V segment lost 6 bases and the J segment 0 bases; nucleotides outside the gene matches: 7. This CDR3 spans 15 amino acids. Germline V gene lookup returns CDR1 MNHEY and CDR2 SVGAGI. CDR3 nucleotides: TGTGCCAGCAGGCCAGGGACAGGCAGCTCCTACGAGCAGTACTTC. Encoded protein: CASRPGTGSSYEQYF.

This clonotype was recorded many times. DNA of the CDR3: TGCAGTGCTAGCCGCCGAGGTAGCGGCACCTACGAGCAGTACTTC. Residues: CSASRRGSGTYEQYF. The chain joins TRBV20-1 to TRBJ2-7, with D possibly being TRBD2 (6 bases). V was shortened by 3 bases and J by 2 bases, with 17 bases between the two germline ends. From germline, CDR1 is DFQATT and CDR2 SNEGSKA (reference sequence). This CDR3 contains 15 residues.

The chain carries TRBV20-1 and TRBJ2-5, with 9 nucleotides matching TRBD1. With V trimmed by 6 bases and J by 5 bases, 4 bases remained unmatched. The V gene's germline CDR1 is DFQATT and CDR2 SNEGSKA (reference sequence). The CDR3 spans 12 residues. Here the CDR3 DNA reads TGCAGTGCACGGACAGGGGAGGAGACCCAGTACTTC. Its protein product is CSARTGEETQYF.

In its sample, this clonotype was seen a few times. The chain recombines TRBV4-1 with TRBJ2-7, with TRBD1 identical over 8 bases. V lost 1 base to trimming and J lost 3 bases; unmatched junction nucleotides: 2. There are 14 residues in the CDR3. The germline gives CDR1 MGHRA, CDR2 YSYEKL. As DNA, the CDR3 is TGCGCCAGCAGCCAAGGGACAGGGCTCTACGAGCAGTACTTC. Amino acids: CASSQGTGLYEQYF.

The rearrangement uses TRBV7-2 and TRBJ2-5; D ambiguous. The V and J ends lost 5 bases and 1 base respectively, with 11 bases between them. This CDR3 has 14 amino acids. CDR1 SGHTA and CDR2 FQGNSA come from the germline V gene. CDR3 coding DNA: TGTGCCAGCAGCCAAAGAGTTATCCAAGAGACCCAGTACTTC. Its protein is CASSQRVIQETQYF. Supplemented by reference TRBV7-2 and TRBJ2-5, the full variable domain reads GAGVSQSPSNKVTEKGKDVELRCDPISGHTALYWYRQSLGQGLEFLIYFQGNSAPDKSGLPSDRFSAERTGGSVSTLTIQRTQQEDSAVYLCASSQRVIQETQYFGPGTRLLVL.

The genes are TRBV29-1 and TRBJ2-7, with unresolved D. This CDR3 is built from 14 residues. Trimming took 0 bases from V and 6 from J, leaving 15 bases between them. Germline V lookup: CDR1 SQVTM, CDR2 ANQGSEA. The CDR3 nucleotides are TGCAGCGTTGAAGATGGGCTCGGCGTGGGCGAGCAGTACTTC. It codes for CSVEDGLGVGEQYF.

In its sample, this clonotype was seen many times. This chain links TRBV28 with TRBJ2-7; TRBD2 matches 7 bases. This CDR3 region has 14 residues. Losses at the gene ends were 4 bases for V and 4 bases for J; bases not matched to a gene: 7. Looked up from germline, CDR1 is MDHEN and CDR2 is SYDVKM. The CDR3 DNA follows: TGTGCCAGCAGTTCCACTAGCGAAGCGTACGAGCAGTACTTC. Translation gives CASSSTSEAYEQYF.

The chain combines TRBV6-2 or TRBV6-3 with TRBJ2-5; 9 bases map to TRBD2. Looked up from germline, CDR1 is MNHEY and CDR2 is SVGEGT. The CDR3 has 15 amino acids. Trimming at V came to 2 bases and at J to 1 base, leaving 2 bases not matched to a gene. CDR3 loop: CASSYPREGQETQYF. CDR3 DNA sequence: TGTGCCAGCAGTTACCCGCGGGAGGGCCAAGAGACCCAGTACTTC.

This clonotype was observed many times. The rearrangement links TRBV11-1 to TRBJ2-7; D remains unclear. The germline V and J ends were trimmed by 2 bases and 7 bases, with 18 bases remaining between them. Germline loops: CDR1 SGHAT, CDR2 FQDESV (reference sequence). This CDR3 spans 15 amino acids. CDR3 protein: CASSLPDGSRWEQYF. The CDR3 nucleotides are TGTGCCAGCAGCTTACCCGACGGTTCCCGATGGGAGCAGTACTTC.

This clonotype was seen repeatedly, ten times or more. The chain recombines TRBV20-1 with TRBJ1-1; maybe TRBD1 (6 bases). Germline CDR1 is DFQATT and CDR2 is SNEGSKA (reference sequence). This CDR3 region has 12 residues. V lost 6 bases to trimming and J lost 1 base, with 9 bases between them. The CDR3 nucleotides are TGCAGTGCCCTAGGGGGGAACACTGAAGCTTTCTTT. Its protein product is CSALGGNTEAFF.

On this clonotype: Lacking the conserved final phenylalanine or tryptophan, this CDR3 likely reflects a read error. The J gene is TRBJ2-2, the V gene TRBV7-3; D is uncertain. Germline V lookup: CDR1 SGHTA, CDR2 FQGTGA. The V and J ends lost 5 bases and 3 bases respectively, with 4 bases between them. The CDR3 is made up of 12 amino acids. The CDR3 DNA follows: TGTGCCAGCAGCCCCTACACCGGGGAGCTGTTTTTA. It encodes CASSPYTGELFL.

This clonotype has just a few counts. V is TRBV2 and J is TRBJ2-2; D might be TRBD1 (5 bases). This CDR3 has 18 amino acids. CDR1 is SNHLY and CDR2 is FYNNEI in the germline V gene. V lost 5 bases and J lost 0, with 19 bases in between. The CDR3, as DNA: TGTGCCAGCAGTTACCCACTTGAAGGGGCCCCGAACACCGGGGAGCTGTTTTTT. As protein: CASSYPLEGAPNTGELFF.

This clonotype has just a few counts. The rearrangement joins TRBV12-3 or TRBV12-4 to TRBJ1-2; D remains unclear. Trimming shortened V by 2 bases and J by 7 bases, and 11 bases separated the two germline ends. The CDR3 has 13 residues. The CDR3 DNA reads TGTGCCAGCAGTTTAACCCGGAGAGGTGGCTACACCTTC. As protein: CASSLTRRGGYTF.

This clonotype was seen a few times. The CDR3 coding sequence is TGTGCCAGCATAGACAGGGTGCGATGGGGCACTGAAGCTTTCTTT. It encodes CASIDRVRWGTEAFF. The rearrangement links TRBV11-2 to TRBJ1-1, with 7 positions matching TRBD1. In germline, CDR1 is SGHAT, CDR2 FQNNGV. V lost 7 bases, J lost 4 bases, and 12 bases stayed unmatched. The CDR3 consists of 15 residues.

This clonotype was detected many times. The CDR3 here is CASSSDSGSGNTIYF. DNA of the CDR3: TGTGCCAGCAGCTCCGACAGCGGCTCTGGAAACACCATATATTTT. The chain carries TRBV5-5 and TRBJ1-3; D possibly corresponds to TRBD1 (5 bases). V was clipped by 3 bases and J by 0 bases, with 10 bases between them. CDR3 length: 15 residues. The germline gives CDR1 SGHKS, CDR2 YYEKEE (reference sequence).

This clonotype was picked up many times. This sequence joins TRBV10-2 and TRBJ1-1; D might be TRBD1 (6 bases). In germline, CDR1 is WSHSY, CDR2 SAAADI. The CDR3 totals 13 residues. Trimming left V 8 bases short and J 3 bases short, with 13 bases between. DNA for the CDR3: TGCGCCAGCGGTAGACAGGAGGACACTGAAGCTTTCTTT. Translation gives CASGRQEDTEAFF.

V and J are TRBV12-3 or TRBV12-4 and TRBJ1-2, with TRBD1 as a possible D gene (6 bases). The V and J ends lost 0 bases and 5 bases respectively, with 16 bases between them. CDR3 length: 16 residues. CDR3 sequence (DNA): TGTGCCAGCAGTTTAGCGCACAGGGCCTATTATTATGGCTACACCTTC. The encoded protein is CASSLAHRAYYYGYTF.

This clonotype was seen repeatedly, ten times or more. The rearrangement uses TRBV13 and TRBJ2-7; D ambiguous. The CDR3 has 14 amino acids. CDR1 is PRHDT and CDR2 is FYEKMQ in the germline V gene (reference sequence). Trimming removed 6 bases from V and 6 bases from J, with 18 bases in between. The CDR3 coding sequence is TGTGCCAGCAGGGGGATGGGTAGAGCATTCGAGCAGTACTTC. Translated, it gives CASRGMGRAFEQYF. Combining the CDR3 with reference TRBV13 and TRBJ2-7 gives the whole variable domain AAGVIQSPRHLIKEKRETATLKCYPIPRHDTVYWYQQGPGQDPQFLISFYEKMQSDKGSIPDRFSAQQFSDYHSELNMSSLELGDSALYFCASRGMGRAFEQYFGPGTRLTVT.

The CDR3 DNA is TGCGCCAGCAGCCAAGAAAGGATCGGTAGCGGGGTCCAAGAGACCCAGTACTTC. This encodes CASSQERIGSGVQETQYF. This sequence joins TRBV4-1 and TRBJ2-5, with 8 bases fitting TRBD2. The CDR3 covers 18 residues. CDR1 is MGHRA, CDR2 YSYEKL, per germline. Trimming removed 0 bases from V and 1 base from J; junction bases left unmatched: 10.

The gene calls are TRBV20-1 and TRBJ1-5; 8 positions match TRBD1. The V segment lost 4 bases and the J segment 3 bases; nucleotides outside the gene matches: 8. The CDR3 runs 15 residues. Per germline, CDR1 DFQATT and CDR2 SNEGSKA (reference sequence). The CDR3 DNA sequence: TGCAGTGCTAATTTGCCGGGACAGGACAATCAGCCCCAGCATTTT. The encoded protein is CSANLPGQDNQPQHF.